This T cell receptor (beta chain) is from a study of patients and donors after allogeneic stem cell transplantation. Per the germline V gene, CDR1 is SGHRS and CDR2 is YFSETQ. The V gene lost 3 bases and the J gene lost 0 bases, with 9 bases spanning the gap. The length of the CDR3 is 15 residues. This clonotype came up a few times. MiXCR, applied by TCRdb to the RT-PCR reads, yields one record per CDR3 protein. The table has roughly 150,000 distinct CDR3 sequences, approximately 24% seen once. This chain links TRBV5-1 with TRBJ2-2, with a weak D call TRBD2 (5 bases). The origin of this receptor is a human donor who was either an allogeneic HSCT recipient or a stem cell or donor lymphocyte infusion donor (not recorded which). It is not recorded whose cells these are; they may come from a transplant donor. Sequencing used blood, either unsorted or a sorted T cell fraction (not recorded which). CDR3: CASSSAGPNTGELFF. The DNA for the CDR3 is TGCGCCAGCAGCTCGGCGGGCCCGAACACCGGGGAGCTGTTTTTT.